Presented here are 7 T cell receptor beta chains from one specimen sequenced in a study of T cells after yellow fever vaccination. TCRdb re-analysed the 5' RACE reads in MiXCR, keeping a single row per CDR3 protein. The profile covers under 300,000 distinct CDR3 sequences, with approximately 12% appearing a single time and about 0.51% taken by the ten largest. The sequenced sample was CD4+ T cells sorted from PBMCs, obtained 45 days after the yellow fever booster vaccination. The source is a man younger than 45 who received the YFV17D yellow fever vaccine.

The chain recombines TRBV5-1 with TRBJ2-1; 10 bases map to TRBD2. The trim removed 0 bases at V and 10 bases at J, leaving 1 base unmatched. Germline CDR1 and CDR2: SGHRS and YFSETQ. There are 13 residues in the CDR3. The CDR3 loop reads CASSLELAGEQFF. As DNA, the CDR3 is TGCGCCAGCAGCTTGGAACTAGCGGGGGAGCAGTTCTTC.

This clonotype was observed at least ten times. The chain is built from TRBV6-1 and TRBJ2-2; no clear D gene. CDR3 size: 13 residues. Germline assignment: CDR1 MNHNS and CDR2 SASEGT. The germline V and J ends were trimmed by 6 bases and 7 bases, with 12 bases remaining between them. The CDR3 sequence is CASRPRWDGELFF. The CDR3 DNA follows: TGTGCCAGCAGACCCCGTTGGGACGGGGAGCTGTTTTTT.

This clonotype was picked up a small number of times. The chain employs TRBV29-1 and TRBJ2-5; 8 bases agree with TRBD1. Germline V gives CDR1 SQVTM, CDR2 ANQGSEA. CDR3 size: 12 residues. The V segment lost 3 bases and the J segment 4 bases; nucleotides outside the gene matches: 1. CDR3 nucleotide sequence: TGCAGCGTTGACCAGGGGGCAGAGACCCAGTACTTC. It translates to CSVDQGAETQYF.

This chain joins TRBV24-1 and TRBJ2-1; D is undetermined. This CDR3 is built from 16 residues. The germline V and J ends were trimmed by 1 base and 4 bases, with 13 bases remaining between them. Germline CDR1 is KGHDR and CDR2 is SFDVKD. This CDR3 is CATSDFAVGHYNEQFF. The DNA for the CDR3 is TGTGCCACCAGTGATTTTGCGGTTGGCCATTACAATGAGCAGTTCTTC.

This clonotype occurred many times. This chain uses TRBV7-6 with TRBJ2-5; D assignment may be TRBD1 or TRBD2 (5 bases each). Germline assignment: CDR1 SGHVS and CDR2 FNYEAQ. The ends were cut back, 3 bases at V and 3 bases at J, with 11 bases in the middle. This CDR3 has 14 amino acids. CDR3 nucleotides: TGTGCCAGCAGCTTTTTGGGGACGGAAGAGACCCAGTACTTC. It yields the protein CASSFLGTEETQYF. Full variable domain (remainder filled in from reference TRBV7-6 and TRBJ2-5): GAGVSQSPRYKVTKRGQDVALRCDPISGHVSLYWYRQALGQGPEFLTYFNYEAQQDKSGLPNDRFSAERPEGSISTLTIQRTEQRDSAMYRCASSFLGTEETQYFGPGTRLLVL.

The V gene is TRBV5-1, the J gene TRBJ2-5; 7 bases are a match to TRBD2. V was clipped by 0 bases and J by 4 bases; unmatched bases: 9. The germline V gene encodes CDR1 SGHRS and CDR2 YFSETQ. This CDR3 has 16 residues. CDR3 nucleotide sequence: TGCGCCAGCAGCTTGGGTCCTATTGCGGGAGTAGAGACCCAGTACTTC. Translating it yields CASSLGPIAGVETQYF.

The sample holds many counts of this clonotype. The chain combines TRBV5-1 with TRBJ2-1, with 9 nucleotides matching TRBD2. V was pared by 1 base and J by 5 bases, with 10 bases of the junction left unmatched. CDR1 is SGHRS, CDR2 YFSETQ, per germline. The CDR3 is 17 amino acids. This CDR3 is CASSLIYETSGHNEQFF. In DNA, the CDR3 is TGCGCCAGCAGCTTGATTTACGAGACTAGCGGCCACAATGAGCAGTTCTTC.